This T cell receptor beta chain was observed in a study of regulatory T cells in long-lasting Graves disease. Overall study: Less than 3 months of antithyroid drugs had been taken by newly diagnosed Graves' patients. Study results and limitations: It was in persistent disease that TRBV28, TRBJ1-2 and TRBJ2-5 were favored.

Sample time point: newly diagnosed GD, antithyroid drugs for less than 3 months. PBMC RNA was the source of the TCR library. CDR1 is MDHEN and CDR2 is SYDVKM in the germline V gene. J lost 4 bases, V lost 3 bases, and 5 bases had no gene match. The CDR3 spans 14 residues. Assembly of TCR beta libraries relied on iRepertoire HTBI primers together with Arm-PCR of CDR3 regions. A single record per CDR3 protein comes from TCRdb applying MiXCR to the multiplex PCR reads. Here the sample spans about 620,000 distinct CDR3 sequences, approximately 15% being singletons. In the case of this clonotype: What it binds is unknown.

Another study also made use of these data, one on T cells in Graves' hyperthyroidism and ophthalmopathy. That paper adds: TCR CDR3 regions were first amplified by RT-PCR with HTBI primers. Among thyroid clonotypes expanded above 0.001, most also appeared in blood.

The receptor was derived from a woman younger than 45 with Graves disease. V gene TRBV28 combines with J gene TRBJ1-2; 7 bases align to TRBD1. Sequenced here: peripheral blood mononuclear cells (PBMCs), sampled at new diagnosis, from a patient treated with antithyroid drugs. The CDR3 nucleotides read TGTGCCAGCAGTTTTCCGGACAGGTCCTATGGCTACACCTTC. Translating gives CASSFPDRSYGYTF.